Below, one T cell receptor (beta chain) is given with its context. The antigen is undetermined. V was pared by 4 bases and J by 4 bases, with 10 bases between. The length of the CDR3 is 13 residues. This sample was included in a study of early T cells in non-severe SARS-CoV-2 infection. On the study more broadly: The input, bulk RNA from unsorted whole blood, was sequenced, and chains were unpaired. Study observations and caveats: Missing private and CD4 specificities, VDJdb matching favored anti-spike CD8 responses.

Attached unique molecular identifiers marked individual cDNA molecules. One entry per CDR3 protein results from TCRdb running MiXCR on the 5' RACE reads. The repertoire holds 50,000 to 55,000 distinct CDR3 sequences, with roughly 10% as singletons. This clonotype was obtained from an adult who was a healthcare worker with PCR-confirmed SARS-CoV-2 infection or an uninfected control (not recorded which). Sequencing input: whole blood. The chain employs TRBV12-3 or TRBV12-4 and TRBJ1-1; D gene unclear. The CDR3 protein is CASSSAMFTEAFF. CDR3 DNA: TGTGCCAGCAGTTCCGCAATGTTCACTGAAGCTTTCTTT.